Many counts were recorded for the clone carrying this TCR beta chain. The antigen is unknown. The CDR3 spans 16 residues. CDR1 is MGHRA, CDR2 YSYEKL, per germline. V was clipped by 0 bases and J by 1 base, with 11 bases between them. The sample comes from a study of blood T cells in healthy people across ages. General study points: Older individuals had lower TCR beta diversity per million T cells (the decline was roughly linear).

The second PCR ran about 7 to 12 cycles with a sample-barcoded 5' primer and J-beta primers. MiXCR, applied by TCRdb to the 5' RACE reads, yields one record per CDR3 protein. The profile covers hundreds of thousands of distinct CDR3 sequences, with around 50% appearing a single time and 13% taken by the ten largest. Per-sample PBMC isolation yielded at least 6 million cells. The sequenced sample consisted of blood. The V gene is TRBV4-1, the J gene TRBJ2-3, with D unresolved. The sequence derives from a woman aged 80 or over in good health. CDR3 amino acids: CASSQESRRRTDTQYF. The CDR3, as DNA: TGCGCCAGCAGCCAAGAATCTCGTCGACGCACAGATACGCAGTATTTT.